This T cell receptor (beta chain) was obtained from a study of T cells in Graves' hyperthyroidism and ophthalmopathy. On the study more broadly: Staff took peripheral blood when the initial diagnosis was made, before any treatment began. Findings and caveats of the study: Blood also carried most thyroid clonotypes expanded above 0.001.

To note about this clonotype: Its antigen remains unidentified.

RNA transcripts gave rise to amplified TCR beta CDR3 regions. With the HTBI primer set, the TCR CDR3 went through a first round of RT-PCR. TCRdb passed the multiplex PCR reads through MiXCR, listing each CDR3 protein once. The sample contains around 500,000 distinct CDR3 sequences, around 15% of which appear only once. There are 14 residues in the CDR3. Germline assignment: CDR1 SGHKS and CDR2 YYEKEE (reference sequence). V shed 3 bases and J shed 0 bases, with 6 bases lying between them. This sequence joins TRBV5-5 and TRBJ1-4; D call uncertain. The receptor was derived from a woman aged 18-29 years with Graves' hyperthyroidism. Sample: blood. CDR3 sequence reads: CASSSSATNEKLFF. As DNA, the CDR3 is TGTGCCAGCAGCTCCAGTGCAACTAATGAAAAACTGTTTTTT.